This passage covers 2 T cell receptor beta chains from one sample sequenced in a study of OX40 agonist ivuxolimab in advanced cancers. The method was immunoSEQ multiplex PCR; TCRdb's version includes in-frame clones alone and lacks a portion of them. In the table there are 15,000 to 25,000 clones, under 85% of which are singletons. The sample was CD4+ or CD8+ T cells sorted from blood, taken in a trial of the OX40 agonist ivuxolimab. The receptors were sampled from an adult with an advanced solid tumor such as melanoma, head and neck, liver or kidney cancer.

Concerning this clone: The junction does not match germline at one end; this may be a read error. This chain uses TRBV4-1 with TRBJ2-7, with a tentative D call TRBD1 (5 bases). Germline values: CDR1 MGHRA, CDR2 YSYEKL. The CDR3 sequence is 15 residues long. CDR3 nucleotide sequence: TGCGCCAGCAGCCAAGATAGGGGAAACACATACGAGCGGTACTTC. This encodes CASSQDRGNTYERYF.

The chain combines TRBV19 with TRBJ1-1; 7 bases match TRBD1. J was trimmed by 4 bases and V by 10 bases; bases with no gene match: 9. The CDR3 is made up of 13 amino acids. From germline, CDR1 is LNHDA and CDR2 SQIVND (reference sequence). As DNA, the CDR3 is TGTGCCACCCGACAGGGAGGATTCACTGAAGCTTTCTTT. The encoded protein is CATRQGGFTEAFF.